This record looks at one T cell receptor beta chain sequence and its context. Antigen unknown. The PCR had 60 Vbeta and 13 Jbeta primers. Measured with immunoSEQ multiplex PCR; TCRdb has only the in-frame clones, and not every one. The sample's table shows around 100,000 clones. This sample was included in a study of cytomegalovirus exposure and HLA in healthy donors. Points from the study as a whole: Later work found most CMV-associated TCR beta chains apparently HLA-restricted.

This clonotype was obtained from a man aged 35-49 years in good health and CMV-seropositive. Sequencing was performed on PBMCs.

Here the CDR3 DNA reads TGTGCCAGCAGAACGCCACAGGAGAGCAATCAGCCCCAGCATTTT. Translating it yields CASRTPQESNQPQHF. V and J are TRBV6-6 and TRBJ1-5; D possibly corresponds to TRBD1 (5 bases). CDR3 length equals 15 residues. CDR1 and CDR2 from the germline V gene are MNHNY and SVGAGI (reference sequence). V lost 6 bases and J 1 base, leaving 13 bases between the germline ends.